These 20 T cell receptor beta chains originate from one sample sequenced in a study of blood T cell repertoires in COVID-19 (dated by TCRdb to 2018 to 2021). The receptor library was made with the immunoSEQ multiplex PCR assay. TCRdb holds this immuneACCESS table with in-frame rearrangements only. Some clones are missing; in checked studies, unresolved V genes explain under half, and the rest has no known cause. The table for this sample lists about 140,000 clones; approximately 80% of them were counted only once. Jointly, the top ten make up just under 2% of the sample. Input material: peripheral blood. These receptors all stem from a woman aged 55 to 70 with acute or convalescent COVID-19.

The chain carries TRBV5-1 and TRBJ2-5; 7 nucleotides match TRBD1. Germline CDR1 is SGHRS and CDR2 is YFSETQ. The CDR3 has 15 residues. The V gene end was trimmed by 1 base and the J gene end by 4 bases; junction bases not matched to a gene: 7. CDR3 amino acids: CASSLPTGAGETQYF. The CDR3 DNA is TGCGCCAGCAGCTTGCCTACAGGGGCTGGAGAGACCCAGTACTTC.

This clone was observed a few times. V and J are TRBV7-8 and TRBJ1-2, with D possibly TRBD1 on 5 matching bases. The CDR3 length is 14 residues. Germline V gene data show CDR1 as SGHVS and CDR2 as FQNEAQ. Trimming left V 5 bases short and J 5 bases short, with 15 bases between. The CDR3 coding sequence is TGTGCCAGCAGCCTCAGGGAGGGCCTGTATGGCTACACCTTC. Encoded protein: CASSLREGLYGYTF.

CDR3: CASRWGDYNSPLHF. In nucleotides, the CDR3 is TGTGCCAGCAGATGGGGGGATTATAATTCACCCCTCCACTTT. The chain couples TRBV6-6 to TRBJ1-6; D possibly corresponds to TRBD1 (5 bases). Germline lookup yields CDR1 MNHNY and CDR2 SVGAGI (reference sequence). This CDR3 has 14 residues. V was clipped by 6 bases and J by 4 bases, with 10 bases between them.

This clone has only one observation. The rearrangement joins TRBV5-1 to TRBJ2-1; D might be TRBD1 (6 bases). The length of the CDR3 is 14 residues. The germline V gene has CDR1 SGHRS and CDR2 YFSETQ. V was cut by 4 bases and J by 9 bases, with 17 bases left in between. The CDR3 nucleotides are TGCGCCAGCAGCAGAAACCCCGACAGGCGTGAGCAGTTCTTC. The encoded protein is CASSRNPDRREQFF.

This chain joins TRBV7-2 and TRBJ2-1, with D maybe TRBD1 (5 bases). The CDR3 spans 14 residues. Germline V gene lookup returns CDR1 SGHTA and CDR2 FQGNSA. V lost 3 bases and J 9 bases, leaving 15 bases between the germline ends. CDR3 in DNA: TGTGCCAGCAGCTTTGTCAGGGTTCGGAGTGAGCAGTTCTTC. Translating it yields CASSFVRVRSEQFF.

CDR3 nucleotides: TGTGCCACCCGGCAGCCGGGACTAGCTGGCGAGCAGTACTTC. It codes for CATRQPGLAGEQYF. The genes are TRBV2 and TRBJ2-7; 9 nucleotides align to TRBD2. This CDR3 is built from 14 residues. Losses at the gene ends were 10 bases for V and 6 bases for J; bases not matched to a gene: 13. Germline assignment: CDR1 SNHLY and CDR2 FYNNEI.

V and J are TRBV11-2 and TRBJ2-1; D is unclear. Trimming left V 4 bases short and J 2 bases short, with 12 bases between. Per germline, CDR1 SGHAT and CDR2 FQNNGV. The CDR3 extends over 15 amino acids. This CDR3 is CASSSKGEPYNEQFF. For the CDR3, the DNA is TGTGCCAGCAGCTCAAAAGGAGAACCCTACAATGAGCAGTTCTTC.

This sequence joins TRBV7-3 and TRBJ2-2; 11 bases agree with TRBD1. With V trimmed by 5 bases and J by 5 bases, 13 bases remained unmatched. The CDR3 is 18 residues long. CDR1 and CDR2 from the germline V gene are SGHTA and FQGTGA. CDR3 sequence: CASSPRVGTGGLTGELFF. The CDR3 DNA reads TGTGCCAGCAGCCCCCGTGTTGGGACAGGGGGTTTGACCGGGGAGCTGTTTTTT. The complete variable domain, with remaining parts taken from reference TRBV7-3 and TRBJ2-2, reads GAGVSQTPSNKVTEKGKYVELRCDPISGHTALYWYRQSLGQGPEFLIYFQGTGAADDSGLPNDRFFAVRPEGSVSTLKIQRTERGDSAVYLCASSPRVGTGGLTGELFFGEGSRLTVL.

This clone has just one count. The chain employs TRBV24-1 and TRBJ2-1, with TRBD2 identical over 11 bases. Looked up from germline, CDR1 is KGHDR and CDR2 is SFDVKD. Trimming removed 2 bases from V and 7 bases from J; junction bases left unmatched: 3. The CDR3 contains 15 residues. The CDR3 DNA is TGTGCCACCAGTGATTGGCGGACTAGCGGGAATGAGCAGTTCTTC. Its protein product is CATSDWRTSGNEQFF.

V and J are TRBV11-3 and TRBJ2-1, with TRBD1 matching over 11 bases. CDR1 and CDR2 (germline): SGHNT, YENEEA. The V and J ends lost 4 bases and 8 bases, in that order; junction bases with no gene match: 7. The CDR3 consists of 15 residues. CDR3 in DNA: TGTGCCAGCAGCTCGGGACAGGGGGTATGGGATGAGCAGTTCTTC. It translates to CASSSGQGVWDEQFF. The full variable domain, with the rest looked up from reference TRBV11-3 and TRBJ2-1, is EAGVVQSPRYKIIEKKQPVAFWCNPISGHNTLYWYLQNLGQGPELLIRYENEEAVDDSQLPKDRFSAERLKGVDSTLKIQPAELGDSAVYLCASSSGQGVWDEQFFGPGTRLTVL.

The CDR3 spells CASSLTGGNGYTF. The CDR3 region has the DNA TGTGCCAGCAGTCTAACAGGGGGCAATGGCTACACCTTC. This sequence joins TRBV6-5 and TRBJ1-2; 9 bases map to TRBD1. From germline, CDR1 is MNHEY and CDR2 SVGAGI. The V gene end was trimmed by 5 bases and the J gene end by 6 bases; junction bases not matched to a gene: 4. The CDR3 covers 13 residues.

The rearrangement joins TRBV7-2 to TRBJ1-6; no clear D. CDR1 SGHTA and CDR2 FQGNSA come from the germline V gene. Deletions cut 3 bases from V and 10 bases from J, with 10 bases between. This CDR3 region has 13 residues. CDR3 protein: CASSFGYGSPLHF. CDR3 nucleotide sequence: TGTGCCAGCAGCTTTGGGTACGGGTCACCCCTCCACTTT.

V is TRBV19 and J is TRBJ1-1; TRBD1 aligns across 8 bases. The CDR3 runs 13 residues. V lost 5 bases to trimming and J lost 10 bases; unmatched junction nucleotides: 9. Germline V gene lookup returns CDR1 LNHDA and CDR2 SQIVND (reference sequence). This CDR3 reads CASSVNRGSRAFF. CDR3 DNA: TGTGCCAGTAGTGTTAACAGGGGGTCGAGAGCTTTCTTT. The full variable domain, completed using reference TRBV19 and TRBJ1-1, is DGGITQSPKYLFRKEGQNVTLSCEQNLNHDAMYWYRQDPGQGLRLIYYSQIVNDFQKGDIAEGYSVSREKKESFPLTVTSAQKNPTAFYLCASSVNRGSRAFFGQGTRLTVV.

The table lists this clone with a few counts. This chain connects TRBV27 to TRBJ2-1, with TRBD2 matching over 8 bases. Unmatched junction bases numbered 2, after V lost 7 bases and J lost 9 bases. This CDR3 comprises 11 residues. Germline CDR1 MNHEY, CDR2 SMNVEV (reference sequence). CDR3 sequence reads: CASIGGGEQFF. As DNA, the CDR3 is TGTGCCAGCATCGGGGGGGGTGAGCAGTTCTTC.

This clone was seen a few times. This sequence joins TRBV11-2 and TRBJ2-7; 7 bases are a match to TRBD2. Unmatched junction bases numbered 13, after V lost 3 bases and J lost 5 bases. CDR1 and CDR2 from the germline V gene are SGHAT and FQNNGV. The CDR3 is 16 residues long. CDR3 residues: CASSLAFWAGDNEQYF. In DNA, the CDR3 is TGTGCCAGCAGCTTGGCTTTCTGGGCGGGAGACAACGAGCAGTACTTC.

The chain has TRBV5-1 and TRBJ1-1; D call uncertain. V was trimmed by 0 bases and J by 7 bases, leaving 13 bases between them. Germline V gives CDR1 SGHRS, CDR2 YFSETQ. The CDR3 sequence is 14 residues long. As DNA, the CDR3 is TGCGCCAGCAGCTTGGGTCAGGCCGCTTTTGAAGCTTTCTTT. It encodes CASSLGQAAFEAFF.

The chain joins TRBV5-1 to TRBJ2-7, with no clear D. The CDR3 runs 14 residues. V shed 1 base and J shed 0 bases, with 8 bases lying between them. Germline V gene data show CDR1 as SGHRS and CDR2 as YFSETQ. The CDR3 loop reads CASSLLVSSYEQYF. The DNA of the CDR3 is TGCGCCAGCAGCTTGTTGGTGAGCTCCTACGAGCAGTACTTC.

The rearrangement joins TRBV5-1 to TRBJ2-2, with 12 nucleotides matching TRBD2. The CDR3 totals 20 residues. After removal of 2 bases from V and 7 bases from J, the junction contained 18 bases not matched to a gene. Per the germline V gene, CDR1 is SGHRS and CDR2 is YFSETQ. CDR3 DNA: TGCGCCAGCAGCTTACGACGGACTAGCGGGACCCGTAGTATAGACGGGGAGCTGTTTTTT. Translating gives CASSLRRTSGTRSIDGELFF.

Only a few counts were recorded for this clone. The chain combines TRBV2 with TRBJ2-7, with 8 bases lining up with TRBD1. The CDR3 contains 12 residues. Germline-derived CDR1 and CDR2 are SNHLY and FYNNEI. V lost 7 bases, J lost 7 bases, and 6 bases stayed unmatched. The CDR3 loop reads CASKGQAEEQYF. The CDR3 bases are TGTGCCAGCAAGGGACAGGCGGAGGAGCAGTACTTC. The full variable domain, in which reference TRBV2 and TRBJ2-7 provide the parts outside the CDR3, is EPEVTQTPSHQVTQMGQEVILRCVPISNHLYFYWYRQILGQKVEFLVSFYNNEISEKSEIFDDQFSVERPDGSNFTLKIRSTKLEDSAMYFCASKGQAEEQYFGPGTRLTVT.

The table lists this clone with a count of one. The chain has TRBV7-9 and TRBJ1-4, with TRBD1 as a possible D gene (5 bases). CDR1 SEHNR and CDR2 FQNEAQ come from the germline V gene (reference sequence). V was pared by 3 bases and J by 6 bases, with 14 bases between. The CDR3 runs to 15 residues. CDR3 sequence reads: CASSFTGGRDEKLFF. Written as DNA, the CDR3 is TGTGCCAGCAGCTTCACCGGGGGAAGGGATGAAAAACTGTTTTTT. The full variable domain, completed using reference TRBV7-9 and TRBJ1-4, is DTGVSQNPRHKITKRGQNVTFRCDPISEHNRLYWYRQTLGQGPEFLTYFQNEAQLEKSRLLSDRFSAERPKGSFSTLEIQRTEQGDSAMYLCASSFTGGRDEKLFFGSGTQLSVL.